This TCR beta chain appears in the sequencing data of a study of early T cells in non-severe SARS-CoV-2 infection. Study findings and constraints: CD4 and private specificities were missed by VDJdb matching, which favored anti-spike CD8 responses.

Trimming left V 6 bases short and J 8 bases short, with 18 bases between. Germline V gene sequence: CDR1 SQVTM, CDR2 ANQGSEA. The CDR3 totals 13 residues. This clonotype occurred a few times. What it recognizes is unknown. Unique molecular identifiers were added to individual cDNA molecules. TCRdb re-derived calls from the 5' RACE reads in MiXCR, one entry per CDR3 protein. The sample shows 50,000 to 60,000 distinct CDR3 sequences, around 9.3% of them seen only once. The input for sequencing was whole blood, taken at baseline. The chain links TRBV29-1 to TRBJ2-3; D is perhaps TRBD1 (5 bases). The origin of this receptor is an adult who was a healthcare worker with PCR-confirmed SARS-CoV-2 infection or an uninfected control (not recorded which). The DNA for the CDR3 is TGCAGCGTCGTCCCGCGACAGTCCGGTACGCAGTATTTT. Protein product: CSVVPRQSGTQYF.